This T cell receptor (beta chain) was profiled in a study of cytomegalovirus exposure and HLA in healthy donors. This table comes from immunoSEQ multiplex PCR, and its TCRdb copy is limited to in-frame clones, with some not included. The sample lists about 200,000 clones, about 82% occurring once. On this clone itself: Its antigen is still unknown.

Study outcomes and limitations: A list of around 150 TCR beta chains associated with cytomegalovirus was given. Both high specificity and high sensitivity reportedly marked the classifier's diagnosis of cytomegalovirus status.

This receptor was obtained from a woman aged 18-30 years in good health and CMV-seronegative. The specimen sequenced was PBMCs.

The chain's CDR3 is CASRAEDTEAFF. The CDR3 DNA follows: TGTGCCAGCAGGGCAGAGGACACTGAAGCTTTCTTT. The chain employs TRBV21-1 and TRBJ1-1. TRBV21-1 is given as a pseudogene. This CDR3 is 12 amino acids long.